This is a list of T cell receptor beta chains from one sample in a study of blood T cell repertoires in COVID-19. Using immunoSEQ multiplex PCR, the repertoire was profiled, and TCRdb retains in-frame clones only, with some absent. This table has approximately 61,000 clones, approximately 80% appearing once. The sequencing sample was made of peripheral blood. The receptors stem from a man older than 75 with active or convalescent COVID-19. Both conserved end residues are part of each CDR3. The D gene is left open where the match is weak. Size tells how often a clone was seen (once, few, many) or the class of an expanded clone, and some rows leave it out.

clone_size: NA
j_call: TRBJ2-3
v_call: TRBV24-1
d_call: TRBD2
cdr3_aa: CATSDLTSGSQDTQYF
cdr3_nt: TGTGCCACCAGTGATTTGACTAGCGGGAGTCAAGATACGCAGTATTTT

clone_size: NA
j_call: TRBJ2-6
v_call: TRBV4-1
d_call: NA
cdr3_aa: CASSQDGGAHFSGANVLTF
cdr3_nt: TGCGCCAGCAGCCAAGATGGGGGGGCCCACTTCTCTGGGGCCAACGTCCTGACTTTC

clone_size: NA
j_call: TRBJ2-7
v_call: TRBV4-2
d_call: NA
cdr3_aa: CASSQAHGGKVEQYF
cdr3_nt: TGTGCCAGCAGCCAAGCTCACGGCGGGAAGGTAGAGCAGTACTTC

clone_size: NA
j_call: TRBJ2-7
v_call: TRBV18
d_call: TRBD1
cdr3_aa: CASSPGTGGEQQYF
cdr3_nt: TGTGCCAGCTCACCAGGGACAGGGGGCGAACAGCAGTACTTC

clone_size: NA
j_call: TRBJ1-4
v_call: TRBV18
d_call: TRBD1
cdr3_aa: CASTGTGYEKLFF
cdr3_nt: TGTGCCAGTACCGGGACAGGATATGAAAAACTGTTTTTT

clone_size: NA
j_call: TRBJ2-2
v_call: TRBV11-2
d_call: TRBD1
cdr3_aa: CASSPYDRGNTGELFF
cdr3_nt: TGTGCCAGCAGCCCTTACGACAGGGGGAACACCGGGGAGCTGTTTTTT

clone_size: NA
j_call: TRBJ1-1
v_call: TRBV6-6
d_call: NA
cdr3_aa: CASSYGQNTEAFF
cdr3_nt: TGTGCCAGCAGTTATGGCCAGAACACTGAAGCTTTCTTT

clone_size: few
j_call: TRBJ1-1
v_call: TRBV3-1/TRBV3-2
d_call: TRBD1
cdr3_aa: CASSQDPTGLDEAFF
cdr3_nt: TGTGCCAGCAGCCAAGATCCGACAGGGTTGGATGAAGCTTTCTTT

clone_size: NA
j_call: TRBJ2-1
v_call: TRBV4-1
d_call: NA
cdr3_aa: CASSKQDLYNEQFF
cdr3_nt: TGCGCCAGCAGCAAACAGGACCTCTACAATGAGCAGTTCTTC

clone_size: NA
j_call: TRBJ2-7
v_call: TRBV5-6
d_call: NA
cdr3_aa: CASSFQDTYEQYF
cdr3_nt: TGTGCCAGCAGCTTCCAGGATACCTACGAGCAGTACTTC

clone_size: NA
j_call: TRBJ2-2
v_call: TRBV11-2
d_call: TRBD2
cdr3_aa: CASSHRLAGVTGELFF
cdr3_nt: TGTGCCAGCAGCCACCGACTAGCGGGGGTTACCGGGGAGCTGTTTTTT

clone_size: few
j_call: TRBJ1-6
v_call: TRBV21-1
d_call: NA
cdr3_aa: CASPTDSPLHF
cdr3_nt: TGTGCCAGCCCGACAGATTCACCCCTCCACTTT

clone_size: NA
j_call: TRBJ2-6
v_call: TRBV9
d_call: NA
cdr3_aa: CASSVAYGSSGANVLTF
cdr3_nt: TGTGCCAGCAGCGTAGCTTACGGTAGCTCTGGGGCCAACGTCCTGACTTTC

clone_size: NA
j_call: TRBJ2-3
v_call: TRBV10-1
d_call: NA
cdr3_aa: CASSDQGAFGRTDTQYF
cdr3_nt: TGCGCCAGCAGTGACCAGGGCGCCTTCGGGCGCACAGATACGCAGTATTTT

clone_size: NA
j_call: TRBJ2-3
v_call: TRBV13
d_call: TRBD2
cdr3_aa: CASSLRTSGTTDTQYF
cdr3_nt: TGTGCCAGCAGCTTAAGGACTAGCGGAACCACAGATACGCAGTATTTT

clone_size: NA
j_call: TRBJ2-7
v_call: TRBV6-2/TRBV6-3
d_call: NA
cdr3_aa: CASSYTLRGGTKPTYEQYF
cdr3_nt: TGTGCCAGCAGTTACACCCTCCGCGGCGGGACCAAACCCACCTACGAGCAGTACTTC

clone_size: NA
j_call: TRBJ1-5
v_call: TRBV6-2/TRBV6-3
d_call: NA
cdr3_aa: CASSYLGDRRTQHF
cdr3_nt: TGTGCCAGCAGTTACCTCGGTGACCGGAGGACCCAGCATTTT